Below, 4 T cell receptor beta chains from the same sample are listed, as sequenced in a study of cytomegalovirus exposure and HLA in healthy donors. PCR primers comprised 60 Vbeta and 13 Jbeta primers. Method: immunoSEQ multiplex PCR; TCRdb's copy keeps in-frame clones and lacks some. The sample shows about 100,000 clones, 83% of them seen only once. Sample: PBMCs. Receptor source: a man in his forties in good health and CMV-seronegative.

The chain joins TRBV5-5 to TRBJ2-7, with D maybe TRBD1 (6 bases). Germline CDR1 reads SGHKS; CDR2 reads YYEKEE (reference sequence). The CDR3 has 13 residues. V dropped 4 bases and J dropped 3 bases, with 11 bases sitting between them. The CDR3: CASSPPGVYEQYF. The CDR3 DNA follows: TGTGCCAGCAGCCCTCCAGGGGTCTACGAGCAGTACTTC.

V gene TRBV4-3 combines with J gene TRBJ2-5, with no clear D. This CDR3 has 13 residues. CDR1 and CDR2 (germline): LGHNA, YSLEER. V lost 0 bases to trimming and J lost 5 bases, with 7 bases between them. This CDR3 reads CASSQDTRETQYF. The CDR3 DNA sequence: TGCGCCAGCAGCCAAGATACGCGGGAGACCCAGTACTTC.

The chain joins TRBV9 to TRBJ1-1; 9 bases line up with TRBD1. CDR1 and CDR2 (germline): SGDLS, YYNGEE. The CDR3 runs 15 residues. J gave up 5 bases and V 0 bases, and 5 bases lay outside the gene matches. The CDR3 region has the DNA TGTGCCAGCAGCGTAGACGGACAGGGGTTTACTGAAGCTTTCTTT. Protein: CASSVDGQGFTEAFF.

The chain employs TRBV9 and TRBJ2-1; 15 nucleotides line up with TRBD2. CDR3 length: 16 residues. The germline V gene has CDR1 SGDLS and CDR2 YYNGEE. With 4 bases clipped from V and 9 bases from J, the junction kept 8 bases outside the gene matches. DNA of the CDR3: TGTGCCAGCAGCTACCGGGGGACTAGCGGGGGGTGTGAGCAGTTCTTC. Amino acids: CASSYRGTSGGCEQFF.